This T cell receptor beta chain was obtained from a study of blood T cell repertoires in COVID-19. In the authors' workflow: Reference gene primer amplification in the assay estimated nucleated cell counts. Measured with immunoSEQ multiplex PCR; TCRdb has only the in-frame clones, and not every one. From that table come the V and J calls and clone size; the DNA was used to work out D and trimming. The sample includes about 130,000 clones, 60% to 80% of them seen just once. The J segment lost 3 bases and the V segment lost 4 bases, leaving 3 bases of the junction unmatched. The CDR3 sequence is 14 residues long. Germline V gives CDR1 SGHTA, CDR2 FQGTGA.

The rearrangement links TRBV7-3 to TRBJ1-2; 9 positions agree with TRBD1. Sequencing was performed on peripheral blood. This clonotype originated in an elderly man with COVID-19, enrolled during active disease. Here the CDR3 reads CASSSTGGDYGYTF. CDR3 sequence (DNA): TGTGCCAGCAGCTCAACAGGGGGCGACTATGGCTACACCTTC. Full variable domain (remainder filled in from reference TRBV7-3 and TRBJ1-2): GAGVSQTPSNKVTEKGKYVELRCDPISGHTALYWYRQSLGQGPEFLIYFQGTGAADDSGLPNDRFFAVRPEGSVSTLKIQRTERGDSAVYLCASSSTGGDYGYTFGSGTRLTVV.